A single sample is the source of the 26 T cell receptor beta chains below, sequenced in a study of blood T cells in healthy people across ages. The second PCR ran about 6 to 11 cycles with a sample-barcoded 5' primer and J-beta primers. TCRdb re-called the 5' RACE reads with MiXCR, one entry per CDR3 protein. The table includes roughly 1,700,000 distinct CDR3 sequences, roughly 27% detected once. Sample: blood. The receptors originated from a woman in her thirties in good health.

On this clonotype itself: One end of the junction does not line up with germline, which may come from a read error. This chain joins TRBV20-1 and TRBJ1-1, with D possibly being TRBD1 (5 bases). CDR3 size: 14 residues. CDR1 is DFQATT, CDR2 SNEGSKA, per germline (reference sequence). CDR3 sequence (DNA): TGCAGTGCCAGAGTTGCAGGGAGGAACACTGAAGCTTTCTTT. It specifies CSARVAGRNTEAFF.

In the case of this clonotype: One junction end disagrees with the germline gene, perhaps due to a read error. The chain links TRBV12-3 or TRBV12-4 to TRBJ1-3, with TRBD1 as a possible D gene (6 bases). This CDR3 has 18 residues. The CDR3 DNA reads TGTGCCAGCAGTTCCGGCCGGGCAGGGGTCCCCTCTGGGAACACCATATATTTT. Translating gives CASSSGRAGVPSGNTIYF.

This clonotype turned up a few times. The chain employs TRBV7-3 and TRBJ2-1, with D perhaps matching TRBD1 (6 bases). Trimming shortened V by 1 base and J by 5 bases, and 9 bases separated the two germline ends. The germline V gene has CDR1 SGHTA and CDR2 FQGTGA. There are 14 residues in the CDR3. The CDR3 bases are TGTGCCAGCAGCTTAAAACAGGGCAACAATGAGCAGTTCTTC. Its translation: CASSLKQGNNEQFF.

As for this clonotype: One end of the junction fails to match germline, which may point to a read error. The chain is built from TRBV20-1 and TRBJ2-3, with 14 nucleotides matching TRBD2. Germline V gene sequence: CDR1 DFQATT, CDR2 SNEGSKA (reference sequence). The CDR3 runs 16 residues. The CDR3 DNA reads as TGCAGTGCTAGGACCGGGACTAGCGGGGGCATAGATGCGCAGTATTTT. Translation: CSARTGTSGGIDAQYF.

The genes are TRBV27 and TRBJ2-1; 8 positions agree with TRBD2. CDR1 is MNHEY and CDR2 is SMNVEV in the germline V gene (reference sequence). The CDR3 sequence is 24 residues long. Germline trimming cut 2 bases from V and 4 bases from J; bases unmatched to any gene: 31. Written as DNA, the CDR3 is TGTGCCAGCAGTTTAATCCCCAACGAGGGTCGCGGGGGGTATCTTAAAACGAAATACAATGAGCAGTTCTTC. This translates into CASSLIPNEGRGGYLKTKYNEQFF.

This clonotype was observed a few times. The chain is built from TRBV28 and TRBJ2-3; TRBD2 agrees at 7 bases. This CDR3 is built from 15 residues. Trimming removed 5 bases from V and 1 base from J; junction bases left unmatched: 6. CDR1 is MDHEN, CDR2 SYDVKM, per germline. CDR3 sequence: CASSGGGVGTDTQYF. The CDR3 nucleotides are TGTGCCAGCAGTGGTGGGGGGGTCGGCACAGATACGCAGTATTTT.

This chain links TRBV3-1 with TRBJ2-2; weak D call: TRBD2 (5 bases). The CDR3 is 15 residues long. Trimming removed 4 bases from V and 6 bases from J, with 15 bases in between. Germline V gives CDR1 LGHDT, CDR2 YNNKEL (reference sequence). The CDR3 DNA reads as TGTGCCAGCAGCCCACACCCCATAGCGTCCGGGGAGCTGTTTTTT. This gives the protein CASSPHPIASGELFF.

This clonotype was counted only a few times. V usage is TRBV19 and J usage is TRBJ2-7; 8 nucleotides align to TRBD2. J lost 10 bases, V lost 3 bases, and 11 bases had no gene match. CDR1 and CDR2 (germline): LNHDA, SQIVND (reference sequence). This CDR3 is 14 amino acids long. This CDR3 reads CASSIYGQRENQYF. As DNA, the CDR3 is TGTGCCAGTAGTATTTACGGCCAGCGGGAGAACCAGTACTTC.

This clonotype was recorded once. The J gene is TRBJ1-1, the V gene TRBV6-1; 9 bases agree with TRBD1. CDR1 MNHNS and CDR2 SASEGT come from the germline V gene. J was trimmed by 5 bases and V by 4 bases; bases with no gene match: 14. The CDR3 is made up of 17 amino acids. The CDR3 DNA sequence: TGTGCCAGCAGTGGGGAGAAACAGGGGGCTATGAGGACTGAAGCTTTCTTT. Translation gives CASSGEKQGAMRTEAFF.

This clonotype was seen repeatedly, ten times or more. CDR3 coding DNA: TGTGCCACCAGCAGATCCGGGACCCCCAATGAGCAGTTCTTC. Its translation is CATSRSGTPNEQFF. This sequence joins TRBV15 and TRBJ2-1, with D tentatively TRBD1 or TRBD2 (5 bases each). The CDR3 loop spans 14 amino acids. The ends were cut back, 2 bases at V and 6 bases at J, with 11 bases in the middle. Germline CDR1 reads LNHNV; CDR2 reads YYDKDF (reference sequence). Complete variable domain (other parts from reference TRBV15 and TRBJ2-1): DAMVIQNPRYQVTQFGKPVTLSCSQTLNHNVMYWYQQKSSQAPKLLFHYYDKDFNNEADTPDNFQSRRPNTSFCFLDIRSPGLGDTAMYLCATSRSGTPNEQFFGPGTRLTVL.

A word on this clonotype: The junction departs from the called germline gene at one end, perhaps through a read error. The J gene is TRBJ2-3, the V gene TRBV9, with 7 bases aligning to TRBD1. This CDR3 region has 15 residues. Looked up from germline, CDR1 is SGDLS and CDR2 is YYNGEE. DNA of the CDR3: TGTGCCAGCAGCGTACAGGGGGTTAGCACAGATACGCGGTATTTT. Protein product: CASSVQGVSTDTRYF.

The genes are TRBV7-9 and TRBJ1-1, with D hard to call. CDR3 length: 14 residues. CDR1 and CDR2 from the germline V gene are SEHNR and FQNEAQ (reference sequence). V shed 5 bases and J shed 0 bases, with 10 bases lying between them. CDR3 nucleotides: TGTGCCAGCAGCGAAAACCTGATGAACACTGAAGCTTTCTTT. It codes for CASSENLMNTEAFF.

V is TRBV12-3 or TRBV12-4 and J is TRBJ2-7, with 9 positions matching TRBD1. The trim removed 2 bases at V and 5 bases at J, leaving 4 bases unmatched. The CDR3 runs to 14 residues. CDR3 sequence reads: CASSLFRTGDEQYF. The CDR3 nucleotides read TGTGCCAGCAGTTTATTCCGGACAGGGGACGAGCAGTACTTC.

This clonotype showed up just a few times. The rearrangement uses TRBV29-1 and TRBJ1-2; the D is unclear. The CDR3 contains 12 residues. Trimming removed 4 bases from V and 13 bases from J, with 19 bases in between. Per germline, CDR1 SQVTM and CDR2 ANQGSEA. The CDR3 here is CSVGRLENSCTF. The CDR3 bases are TGCAGCGTTGGACGGCTAGAGAACAGCTGCACCTTC.

V gene TRBV3-1 combines with J gene TRBJ1-6; D remains unclear. This CDR3 has 13 residues. The germline V gene has CDR1 LGHDT and CDR2 YNNKEL (reference sequence). With 1 base removed from V and 8 bases from J, the gap between germline ends came to 6 bases. CDR3 region: CASSQGTHSPLHF. CDR3 nucleotide sequence: TGTGCCAGCAGCCAAGGGACCCATTCACCCCTCCACTTT.

This clonotype was seen just once. This may arise from a read error, as a much more abundant clone is one base away. The chain employs TRBV10-3 and TRBJ2-6; no clear D. The CDR3 has 13 residues. CDR1 ENHRY and CDR2 SYGVKD come from the germline V gene. The CDR3 nucleotides read TGTGCCATCGCAGAATCTGTGGCCAACGTCCTGACTTTC. Protein: CAIAESVANVLTF.

This chain connects TRBV18 to TRBJ2-7; D call uncertain. The germline CDR1 and CDR2 sequences are KGHSH and LQKENI. The CDR3 contains 15 residues. V gave up 3 bases and J gave up 2 bases, with 14 bases separating them. The CDR3 region is CASSPERTKPYEQYF. CDR3 nucleotide sequence: TGTGCCAGCTCACCGGAACGGACCAAGCCCTACGAGCAGTACTTC.

This clonotype has only a few counts. The chain uses TRBV5-1 and TRBJ2-3; no firm D call. V lost 7 bases, J lost 4 bases, and 13 bases lay in between. Germline V lookup: CDR1 SGHRS, CDR2 YFSETQ. CDR3 size: 13 residues. The CDR3 DNA is TGCGCCAGCCGATCCCCGTCCCCAGATACGCAGTATTTT. It yields the protein CASRSPSPDTQYF.

This sequence joins TRBV20-1 and TRBJ2-1; possible D gene TRBD1, 6 bases. The DNA end is a closer match to TRBJ2-7, so the J assignment may be wrong. Germline V CDR1 and CDR2: DFQATT, SNEGSKA (reference sequence). The CDR3 contains 14 residues. CDR3 region: CSATTGISYNEQYF. In DNA, the CDR3 is TGCAGTGCTACCACAGGGATTTCCTACAATGAGCAGTACTTC.

This clonotype occurred a few times. One end of the junction varies from germline; a read error may be responsible. The genes are TRBV6-1 and TRBJ1-6, with 7 bases identical to TRBD1. Looked up from germline, CDR1 is MNHNS and CDR2 is SASEGT. This CDR3 is 15 amino acids long. The CDR3 coding sequence is TGCGCCAGCAGTGAACGTGTACAGGGGCGGTCACCCCTCCACTTT. Its protein product is CASSERVQGRSPLHF.

CDR3 sequence (DNA): TGCGCCAGCAGCGCCCTACAGGGGTCCTACGAGCAGTACTTC. Translation: CASSALQGSYEQYF. This chain joins TRBV5-1 and TRBJ2-7; 7 positions agree with TRBD1. Trimming took 4 bases from V and 1 from J; bases not matched to a gene: 5. This CDR3 spans 14 amino acids. Germline lookup yields CDR1 SGHRS and CDR2 YFSETQ.

This chain links TRBV5-1 with TRBJ2-2; D is unresolved. The CDR3 contains 14 residues. V shed 2 bases and J shed 7 bases, with 12 bases lying between them. CDR1 SGHRS and CDR2 YFSETQ come from the germline V gene. Written as DNA, the CDR3 is TGCGCCAGCAGCTTTAAACAGCCCGGCGGGGAGCTGTTTTTT. Translating gives CASSFKQPGGELFF.

The chain couples TRBV20-1 to TRBJ2-5, with D possibly TRBD1 on 5 matching bases. With the DNA end fitting TRBJ2-7 better, the J assignment may be wrong. The CDR3 sequence is 11 residues long. Germline CDR1 DFQATT, CDR2 SNEGSKA (reference sequence). CDR3 DNA: TGCAGTGCTATGCAGGGAAGCGAGCAGTACTTC. Translation gives CSAMQGSEQYF.

This clonotype was recorded many times. The J gene is TRBJ2-6, the V gene TRBV20-1; the D is unclear. The germline gives CDR1 DFQATT, CDR2 SNEGSKA (reference sequence). The CDR3 is 14 residues long. Trimming took off 4 bases at V and 0 bases at J, with 7 bases between the two ends. Here the CDR3 DNA reads TGCAGTGCTATACGACACTCTGGGGCCAACGTCCTGACTTTC. This sequence encodes CSAIRHSGANVLTF.

This chain links TRBV20-1 with TRBJ2-5, with 11 bases that match TRBD1. Germline trimming cut 6 bases from V and 9 bases from J; bases unmatched to any gene: 9. The CDR3 runs to 13 residues. Per germline, CDR1 DFQATT and CDR2 SNEGSKA (reference sequence). This CDR3 is CSAPGQGVSAQYF. CDR3 nucleotide sequence: TGCAGTGCGCCGGGACAGGGGGTATCGGCCCAGTACTTC.

This clonotype was detected ten times or more. The CDR3 region is CASTSGETQYF. CDR3 sequence (DNA): TGTGCCAGTACTAGTGGAGAGACCCAGTACTTC. This chain uses TRBV7-9 with TRBJ2-5, with a weak D call TRBD2 (5 bases). There are 11 residues in the CDR3. CDR1 SEHNR and CDR2 FQNEAQ come from the germline V gene (reference sequence). The germline V and J ends were trimmed by 9 bases and 4 bases, with 9 bases remaining between them. The whole variable domain, filled in from reference TRBV7-9 and TRBJ2-5, reads DTGVSQNPRHKITKRGQNVTFRCDPISEHNRLYWYRQTLGQGPEFLTYFQNEAQLEKSRLLSDRFSAERPKGSFSTLEIQRTEQGDSAMYLCASTSGETQYFGPGTRLLVL.